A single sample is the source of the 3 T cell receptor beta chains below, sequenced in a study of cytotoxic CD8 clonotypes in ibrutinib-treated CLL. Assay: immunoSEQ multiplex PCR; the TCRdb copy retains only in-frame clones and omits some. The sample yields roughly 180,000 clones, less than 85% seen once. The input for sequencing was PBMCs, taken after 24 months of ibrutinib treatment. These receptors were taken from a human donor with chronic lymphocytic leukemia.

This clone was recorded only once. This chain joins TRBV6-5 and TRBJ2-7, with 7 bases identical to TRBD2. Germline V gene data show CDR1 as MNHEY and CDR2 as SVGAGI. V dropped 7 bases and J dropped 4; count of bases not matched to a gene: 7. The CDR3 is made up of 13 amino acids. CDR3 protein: CASTRTSGYEQYF. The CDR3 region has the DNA TGTGCCAGCACCCGGACTAGTGGGTACGAGCAGTACTTC.

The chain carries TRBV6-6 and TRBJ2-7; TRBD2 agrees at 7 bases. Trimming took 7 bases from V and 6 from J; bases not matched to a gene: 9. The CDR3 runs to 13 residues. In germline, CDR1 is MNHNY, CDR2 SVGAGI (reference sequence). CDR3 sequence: CASTLEGGGEQYF. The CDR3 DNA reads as TGTGCCAGCACCCTAGAGGGCGGGGGCGAGCAGTACTTC.

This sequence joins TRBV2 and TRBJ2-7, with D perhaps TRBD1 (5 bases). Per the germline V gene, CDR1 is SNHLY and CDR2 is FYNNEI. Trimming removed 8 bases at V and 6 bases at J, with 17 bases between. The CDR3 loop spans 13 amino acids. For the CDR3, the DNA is TGTGCCAGCCAAGGGGTCGGCATGACCGAGCAGTACTTC. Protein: CASQGVGMTEQYF.